Following are 11 T cell receptor beta chains from one sample sequenced in a study of shared clonotypes between healthy human individuals. Some clones are missing from TCRdb's copy, which holds only in-frame ones; the method was immunoSEQ multiplex PCR. The table records about 2.3 million clones, 80% to 95% of them present only once. The material sequenced was naive CD4+ T cells from PBMCs. Sample subset: CD45RA+ positively selected. Source of these receptors: a man aged 18 to 30 in good health. Some clones in this sample may be carry-over from other donors' samples.

The rearrangement uses TRBV29-1 and TRBJ1-4, with D hard to call. Germline CDR1 reads SQVTM; CDR2 reads ANQGSEA. This CDR3 has 12 residues. Trimming left V 2 bases short and J 8 bases short, with 9 bases between. The CDR3 bases are TGCAGCGTTGAAACGGGGAACGAAAAACTGTTTTTT. Residues: CSVETGNEKLFF. Together with reference TRBV29-1 and TRBJ1-4, the CDR3 gives the full variable domain: SAVISQKPSRDICQRGTSLTIQCQVDSQVTMMFWYRQQPGQSLTLIATANQGSEATYESGFVIDKFPISRPNLTFSTLTVSNMSPEDSSIYLCSVETGNEKLFFGSGTQLSVL.

This chain connects TRBV6-1 to TRBJ2-1; 11 nucleotides align to TRBD2. V dropped 4 bases and J dropped 8; count of bases not matched to a gene: 10. The CDR3 length is 16 residues. Germline CDR1 is MNHNS and CDR2 is SASEGT. The CDR3: CASSAAGLAAPDEQFF. The CDR3 region has the DNA TGTGCCAGCAGTGCTGCGGGACTAGCGGCTCCGGATGAGCAGTTCTTC.

This clone has a single count. This chain connects TRBV7-3 to TRBJ2-7; TRBD1 is a possible D gene (6 bases). This CDR3 has 14 amino acids. Germline loops: CDR1 SGHTA, CDR2 FQGTGA. V was shortened by 7 bases and J by 5 bases, with 18 bases between the two germline ends. The DNA for the CDR3 is TGTGCCAGCACCCCGTCTGGGGGCCGTCACGAGCAGTACTTC. It is translated as CASTPSGGRHEQYF.

The chain links TRBV11-2 to TRBJ2-1, with D possibly being TRBD1 (6 bases). This CDR3 spans 15 amino acids. Deletions cut 2 bases from V and 3 bases from J, with 11 bases between. CDR1 and CDR2 from the germline V gene are SGHAT and FQNNGV. CDR3 nucleotide sequence: TGTGCCAGCAGCTTACCGTCAGGGGTCTACAATGAGCAGTTCTTC. Protein sequence: CASSLPSGVYNEQFF.

The V gene is TRBV7-2, the J gene TRBJ2-1, with 11 bases fitting TRBD2. Unmatched junction bases numbered 5, after V lost 0 bases and J lost 10 bases. The CDR3 runs 15 residues. Germline V gene lookup returns CDR1 SGHTA and CDR2 FQGNSA. CDR3 bases: TGTGCCAGCAGCTTAGCCCTAGCGGGAGGATCCGAGCAGTTCTTC. It yields the protein CASSLALAGGSEQFF.

The chain couples TRBV27 to TRBJ2-2, with a weak D call TRBD1 (7 bases). Germline V lookup: CDR1 MNHEY, CDR2 SMNVEV (reference sequence). The CDR3 covers 18 residues. The V end was cut by 6 bases, the J end by 1 base, with 21 bases between. The CDR3, as DNA: TGTGCCAGCAGCTTCGCCACCATCAGGGGGGAGAACACCGGGGAGCTGTTTTTT. It translates to CASSFATIRGENTGELFF.

This clone was detected a few times. The rearrangement uses TRBV28 and TRBJ2-1, with D possibly matching TRBD2 (6 bases). V lost 6 bases, J lost 9 bases, and 12 bases lay in between. Per germline, CDR1 MDHEN and CDR2 SYDVKM. CDR3 length: 12 amino acids. The CDR3: CASSNTAGEQFF. CDR3 sequence (DNA): TGTGCCAGCAGCAACACAGCGGGTGAGCAGTTCTTC.

V usage is TRBV25-1 and J usage is TRBJ2-5, with D tentatively TRBD2 (6 bases). CDR3 length equals 13 residues. V gave up 5 bases and J gave up 9 bases, with 16 bases separating them. Germline values: CDR1 MGHDK, CDR2 SYGVNS. The CDR3: CASSSPGLGAQYF. The CDR3 region has the DNA TGTGCCAGCAGTTCCCCGGGACTTGGGGCCCAGTACTTC.

The chain is built from TRBV5-1 and TRBJ1-1; a possible D gene is TRBD1 (6 bases). V was shortened by 5 bases and J by 2 bases, with 16 bases between the two germline ends. This CDR3 region has 15 residues. Germline V gene data show CDR1 as SGHRS and CDR2 as YFSETQ. For the CDR3, the DNA is TGCGCCAGCAGTACTAGGGGGGCCTTTAACACTGAAGCTTTCTTT. This gives the protein CASSTRGAFNTEAFF.

Regarding this clone: Within the sample, other DNA sequences also encode this same CDR3. The chain links TRBV6-1 to TRBJ2-5; no reliable D call. Trimming removed 5 bases at V and 5 bases at J, with 6 bases between. The CDR3 consists of 11 residues. Germline lookup yields CDR1 MNHNS and CDR2 SASEGT. The CDR3 sequence: CASSPRETQYF. DNA for the CDR3: TGTGCCAGCAGTCCCAGGGAGACCCAGTACTTC.

In this sample, this clone turned up once. The chain links TRBV9 to TRBJ2-2; D remains ambiguous. Germline V gene lookup returns CDR1 SGDLS and CDR2 YYNGEE. V gave up 2 bases and J gave up 2 bases, with 7 bases separating them. The length of the CDR3 is 14 residues. The DNA for the CDR3 is TGTGCCAGCAGCGTCCTAGACAACACCGGGGAGCTGTTTTTT. Translated: CASSVLDNTGELFF.